This is a list of T cell receptor beta chains from one sample in a study of T cells after posttransplantation cyclophosphamide. Produced via immunoSEQ multiplex PCR; TCRdb's table is partial and in-frame only. This sample carries about 39,000 clones, none of them present only once. The sample comprised PBMCs. These TCRs come from a woman aged 45-59 years in good health and a related stem cell transplant donor. CDR3s leave out the opening cysteine and the closing phenylalanine or tryptophan. The size field is filled for only some rows; it gives once, few, many or a size class.

j_gene: TRBJ1-1; abundance: many; v_gene: TRBV28; CDR3aa: ASSLTRMNTEAF
j_gene: TRBJ2-5; abundance: NA; v_gene: TRBV9; CDR3aa: ASSLGLRQETQY
j_gene: TRBJ2-4; abundance: many; v_gene: TRBV19; CDR3aa: ASSIFATGPENIQY
j_gene: TRBJ2-2; abundance: many; v_gene: TRBV5-1; CDR3aa: ASSQTNTGELF
j_gene: TRBJ2-3; abundance: many; v_gene: TRBV19; CDR3aa: ASSIGGTGGKDTQY
j_gene: TRBJ2-7; abundance: many; v_gene: TRBV5-5; CDR3aa: ASSLLAGVPYEQY
j_gene: TRBJ2-7; abundance: many; v_gene: TRBV6-1; CDR3aa: ASSSPGLGEEQY
j_gene: TRBJ1-3; abundance: many; v_gene: TRBV9; CDR3aa: ASSVGTGGPSSGNTIY
j_gene: TRBJ1-5; abundance: many; v_gene: TRBV7-2; CDR3aa: ASSSGTGGNQPQH
j_gene: TRBJ2-1; abundance: many; v_gene: TRBV14; CDR3aa: ASSQNFKLDRGLPSYNEQF
j_gene: TRBJ2-7; abundance: many; v_gene: TRBV18; CDR3aa: ASSQGQSYEQY
j_gene: TRBJ2-3; abundance: many; v_gene: TRBV5-1; CDR3aa: ASSSKPQSGDTQY
j_gene: TRBJ2-7; abundance: many; v_gene: TRBV7-2; CDR3aa: ASSLIASGYEQY
j_gene: TRBJ1-2; abundance: many; v_gene: TRBV14; CDR3aa: ASSHQGASNYGYT
j_gene: TRBJ1-1; abundance: many; v_gene: TRBV6-4; CDR3aa: ASSPEGTRGRMNTEAF
j_gene: TRBJ1-1; abundance: many; v_gene: TRBV25-1; CDR3aa: ASSGWGGTGASNTEAF
j_gene: TRBJ1-2; abundance: many; v_gene: TRBV15; CDR3aa: ATSRGDRGLGGYT
j_gene: TRBJ1-6; abundance: many; v_gene: TRBV19; CDR3aa: ASRDRSLNSPLH
j_gene: TRBJ1-1; abundance: many; v_gene: TRBV9; CDR3aa: ASTTEMNTEAF
j_gene: TRBJ2-1; abundance: many; v_gene: TRBV7-9; CDR3aa: ASSLGLVDEQF
j_gene: TRBJ2-1; abundance: many; v_gene: TRBV5-1; CDR3aa: ASSLNGLAGNYNEQF
j_gene: TRBJ2-2; abundance: many; v_gene: TRBV6-1; CDR3aa: ASSEWRGNTGELF
j_gene: TRBJ2-2; abundance: many; v_gene: TRBV6-5; CDR3aa: ASREGGWTGELF
j_gene: TRBJ1-1; abundance: many; v_gene: TRBV7-3; CDR3aa: ASSLIGGNTEAF
j_gene: TRBJ2-7; abundance: medium-sized; v_gene: TRBV10-3; CDR3aa: AIRRPTGLDEQY
j_gene: TRBJ2-3; abundance: few; v_gene: TRBV6-1; CDR3aa: ASSERTSGGGRTDTQY
j_gene: TRBJ1-4; abundance: many; v_gene: TRBV6-5; CDR3aa: ASSREANEKLF
j_gene: TRBJ1-1; abundance: many; v_gene: TRBV12-5; CDR3aa: ASGLGQTGNTEAF
j_gene: TRBJ2-7; abundance: many; v_gene: TRBV2; CDR3aa: ASSDERGSSYEQY
j_gene: TRBJ2-3; abundance: many; v_gene: TRBV7-9; CDR3aa: ASSPGPRGGNTDTQY
j_gene: TRBJ2-7; abundance: many; v_gene: TRBV21-1; CDR3aa: ASRTSGASYEQY
j_gene: TRBJ2-2; abundance: NA; v_gene: TRBV28; CDR3aa: ASSLGGTVDRELF
j_gene: TRBJ1-5; abundance: many; v_gene: TRBV7-9; CDR3aa: ASSFDRKISNQPQH
j_gene: TRBJ2-3; abundance: many; v_gene: TRBV19; CDR3aa: ATEPGQGSYTQY
j_gene: TRBJ2-7; abundance: many; v_gene: TRBV7-3; CDR3aa: ASSSSVVGASEQY
j_gene: TRBJ1-4; abundance: many; v_gene: TRBV18; CDR3aa: ASSPGAGNEKLF
j_gene: TRBJ1-1; abundance: many; v_gene: TRBV29-1; CDR3aa: SVAGHPNTEAF
j_gene: TRBJ2-1; abundance: many; v_gene: TRBV9; CDR3aa: ASSPTGTSGGGAYNEQF
j_gene: TRBJ2-3; abundance: many; v_gene: TRBV5-4; CDR3aa: ASSLEATGTWDTQY
j_gene: TRBJ1-6; abundance: many; v_gene: TRBV11-2; CDR3aa: ASSFQGTSPLH
j_gene: TRBJ1-4; abundance: many; v_gene: TRBV7-8; CDR3aa: ASSLGYDRGNEKLF
j_gene: TRBJ1-2; abundance: many; v_gene: TRBV14; CDR3aa: ASSQEARVSGNYGYT
j_gene: TRBJ2-7; abundance: NA; v_gene: TRBV27; CDR3aa: ASSFRDRFPYEQY
j_gene: TRBJ2-2; abundance: many; v_gene: TRBV7-8; CDR3aa: ASSLARRGLGTGELF
j_gene: TRBJ1-6; abundance: many; v_gene: TRBV30; CDR3aa: AWSASPSSYNSPLH
j_gene: TRBJ2-7; abundance: many; v_gene: TRBV5-1; CDR3aa: ASSLGQPSYEQY
j_gene: TRBJ1-6; abundance: many; v_gene: TRBV5-7; CDR3aa: ASSLSLTVENSPLH
j_gene: TRBJ1-6; abundance: many; v_gene: TRBV6-5; CDR3aa: ASTPGTGINSPLH
j_gene: TRBJ1-5; abundance: many; v_gene: TRBV28; CDR3aa: ASSLWSGTGNQPQH
j_gene: TRBJ2-6; abundance: few; v_gene: TRBV28; CDR3aa: ASSFRVSGANVLT